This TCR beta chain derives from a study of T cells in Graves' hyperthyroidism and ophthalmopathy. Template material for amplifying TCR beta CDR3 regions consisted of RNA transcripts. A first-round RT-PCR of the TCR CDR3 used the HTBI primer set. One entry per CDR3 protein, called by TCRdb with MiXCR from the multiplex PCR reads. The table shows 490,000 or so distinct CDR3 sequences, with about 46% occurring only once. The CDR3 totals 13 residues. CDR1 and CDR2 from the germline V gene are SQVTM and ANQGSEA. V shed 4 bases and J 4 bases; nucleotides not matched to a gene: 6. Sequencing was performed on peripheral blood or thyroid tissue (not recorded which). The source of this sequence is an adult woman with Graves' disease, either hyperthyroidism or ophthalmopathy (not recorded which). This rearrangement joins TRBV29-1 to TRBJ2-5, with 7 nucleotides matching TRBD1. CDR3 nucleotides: TGCAGCGTTGGACAGGGATTTGGAGAGACCCAGTACTTC. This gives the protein CSVGQGFGETQYF.